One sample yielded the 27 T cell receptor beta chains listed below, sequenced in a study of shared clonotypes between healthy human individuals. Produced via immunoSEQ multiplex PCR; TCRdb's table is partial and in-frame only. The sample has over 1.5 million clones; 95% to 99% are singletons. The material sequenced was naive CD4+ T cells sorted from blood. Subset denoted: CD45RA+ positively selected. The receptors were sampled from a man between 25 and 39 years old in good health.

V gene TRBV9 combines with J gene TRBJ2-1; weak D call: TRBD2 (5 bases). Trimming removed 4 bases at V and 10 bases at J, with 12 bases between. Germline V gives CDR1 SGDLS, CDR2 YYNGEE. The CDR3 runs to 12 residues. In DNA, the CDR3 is TGTGCCAGCAGCCGACTCGGGGTCGAGCAGTTCTTC. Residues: CASSRLGVEQFF. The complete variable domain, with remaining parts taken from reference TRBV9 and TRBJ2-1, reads DSGVTQTPKHLITATGQRVTLRCSPRSGDLSVYWYQQSLDQGLQFLIQYYNGEERAKGNILERFSAQQFPDLHSELNLSSLELGDSALYFCASSRLGVEQFFGPGTRLTVL.

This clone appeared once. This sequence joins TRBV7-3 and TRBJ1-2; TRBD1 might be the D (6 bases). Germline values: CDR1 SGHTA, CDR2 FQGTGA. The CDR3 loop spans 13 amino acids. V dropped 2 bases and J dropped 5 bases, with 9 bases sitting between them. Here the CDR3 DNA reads TGTGCCAGCAGCTTAGGTCAGGGGTATGGCTACACCTTC. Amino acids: CASSLGQGYGYTF.

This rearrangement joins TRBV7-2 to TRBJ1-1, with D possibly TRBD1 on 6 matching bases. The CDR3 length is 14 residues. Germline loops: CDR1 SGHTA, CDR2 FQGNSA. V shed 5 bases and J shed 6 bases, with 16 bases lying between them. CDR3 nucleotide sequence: TGTGCCAGCAGCCCTCACCGGACAGTTTCTGAAGCTTTCTTT. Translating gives CASSPHRTVSEAFF.

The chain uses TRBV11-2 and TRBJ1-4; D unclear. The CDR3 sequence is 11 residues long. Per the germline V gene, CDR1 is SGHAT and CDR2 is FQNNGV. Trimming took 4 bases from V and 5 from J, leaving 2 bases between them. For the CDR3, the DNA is TGTGCCAGCAGCTCAAATGAAAAACTGTTTTTT. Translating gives CASSSNEKLFF. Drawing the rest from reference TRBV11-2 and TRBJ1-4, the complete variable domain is EAGVAQSPRYKIIEKRQSVAFWCNPISGHATLYWYQQILGQGPKLLIQFQNNGVVDDSQLPKDRFSAERLKGVDSTLKIQPAKLEDSAVYLCASSSNEKLFFGSGTQLSVL.

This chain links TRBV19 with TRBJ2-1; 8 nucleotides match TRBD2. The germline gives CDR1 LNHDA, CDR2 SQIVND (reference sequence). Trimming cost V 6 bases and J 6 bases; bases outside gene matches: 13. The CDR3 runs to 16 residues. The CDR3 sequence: CASRPPRREASNEQFF. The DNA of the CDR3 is TGTGCCAGTAGACCTCCCCGGCGGGAGGCGTCCAATGAGCAGTTCTTC.

The CDR3, as DNA: TGTGCCAGCAGCCGAGTAGGGGGCGGCAATCAGCCCCAGCATTTT. Encoded protein: CASSRVGGGNQPQHF. This rearrangement joins TRBV7-9 to TRBJ1-5; 7 bases fit TRBD1. CDR1 is SEHNR, CDR2 FQNEAQ, per germline (reference sequence). Unmatched junction bases numbered 6, after V lost 5 bases and J lost 2 bases. This CDR3 has 15 residues. The full variable domain, with the rest looked up from reference TRBV7-9 and TRBJ1-5, is DTGVSQNPRHKITKRGQNVTFRCDPISEHNRLYWYRQTLGQGPEFLTYFQNEAQLEKSRLLSDRFSAERPKGSFSTLEIQRTEQGDSAMYLCASSRVGGGNQPQHFGDGTRLSIL.

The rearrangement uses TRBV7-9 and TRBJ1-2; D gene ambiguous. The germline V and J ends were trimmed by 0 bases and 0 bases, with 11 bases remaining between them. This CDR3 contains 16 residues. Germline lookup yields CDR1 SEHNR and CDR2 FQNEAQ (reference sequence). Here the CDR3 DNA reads TGTGCCAGCAGCTTAGCAGGCTTTCCAACTAACTATGGCTACACCTTC. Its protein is CASSLAGFPTNYGYTF.

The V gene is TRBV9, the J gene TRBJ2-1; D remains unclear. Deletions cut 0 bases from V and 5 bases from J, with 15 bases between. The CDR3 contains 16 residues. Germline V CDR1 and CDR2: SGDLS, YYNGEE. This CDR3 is CASSVAPRNLHNEQFF. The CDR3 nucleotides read TGTGCCAGCAGCGTAGCTCCCAGAAACCTACACAATGAGCAGTTCTTC.

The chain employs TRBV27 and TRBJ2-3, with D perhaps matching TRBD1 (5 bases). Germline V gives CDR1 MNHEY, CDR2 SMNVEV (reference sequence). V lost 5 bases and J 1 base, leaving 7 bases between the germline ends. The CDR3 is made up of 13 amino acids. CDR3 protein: CASSPTGTDTQYF. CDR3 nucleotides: TGTGCCAGCAGTCCGACAGGCACAGATACGCAGTATTTT.

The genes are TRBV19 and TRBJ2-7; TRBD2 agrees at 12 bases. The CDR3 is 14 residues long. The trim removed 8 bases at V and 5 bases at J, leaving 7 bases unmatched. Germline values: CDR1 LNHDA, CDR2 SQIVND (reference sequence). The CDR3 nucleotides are TGTGCCAGTCGCCAGGGACTAGCGGGCCACGAGCAGTACTTC. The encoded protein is CASRQGLAGHEQYF.

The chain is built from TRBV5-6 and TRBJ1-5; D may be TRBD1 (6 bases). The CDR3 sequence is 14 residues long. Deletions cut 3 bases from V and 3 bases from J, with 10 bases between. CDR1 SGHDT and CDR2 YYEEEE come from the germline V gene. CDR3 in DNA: TGTGCCAGCAGCTATTCAGGGGTCAATCAGCCCCAGCATTTT. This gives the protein CASSYSGVNQPQHF.

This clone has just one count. CDR3 nucleotide sequence: TGTGCCAGCAGGCCGGAGACAGGGACAGTCTACGAGCAGTACTTC. Translation gives CASRPETGTVYEQYF. J is TRBJ2-7 and V is TRBV6-5; 7 bases are shared with TRBD1. CDR1 and CDR2 from the germline V gene are MNHEY and SVGAGI. With V trimmed by 6 bases and J by 3 bases, 11 bases remained unmatched. The CDR3 has 15 amino acids.

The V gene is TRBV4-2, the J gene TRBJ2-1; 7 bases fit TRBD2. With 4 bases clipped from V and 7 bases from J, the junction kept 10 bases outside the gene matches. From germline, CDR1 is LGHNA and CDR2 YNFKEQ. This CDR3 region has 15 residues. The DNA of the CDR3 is TGTGCCAGCAGCCCCCAAACCGGGACTAATAATGAGCAGTTCTTC. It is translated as CASSPQTGTNNEQFF.

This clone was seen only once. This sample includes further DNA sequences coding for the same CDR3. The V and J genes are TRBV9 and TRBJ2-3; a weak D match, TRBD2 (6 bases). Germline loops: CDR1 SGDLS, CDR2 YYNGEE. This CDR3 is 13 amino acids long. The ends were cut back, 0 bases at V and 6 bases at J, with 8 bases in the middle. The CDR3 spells CASSVDRGDTQYF. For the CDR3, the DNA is TGTGCCAGCAGCGTAGATCGGGGGGATACGCAGTATTTT.

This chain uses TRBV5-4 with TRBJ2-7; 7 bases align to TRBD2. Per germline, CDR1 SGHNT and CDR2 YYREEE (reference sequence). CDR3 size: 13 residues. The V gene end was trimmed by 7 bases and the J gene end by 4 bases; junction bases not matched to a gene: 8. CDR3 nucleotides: TGTGCCAGCCAGCGGGATCCCGGGTACGAGCAGTACTTC. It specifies CASQRDPGYEQYF.

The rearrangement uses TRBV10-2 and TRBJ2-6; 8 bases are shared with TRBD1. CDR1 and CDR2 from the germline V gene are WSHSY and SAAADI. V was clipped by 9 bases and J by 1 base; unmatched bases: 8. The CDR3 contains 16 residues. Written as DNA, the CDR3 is TGCGCCAGTATCGAAGACAGGGGTTCTGGGGCCAACGTCCTGACTTTC. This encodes CASIEDRGSGANVLTF.

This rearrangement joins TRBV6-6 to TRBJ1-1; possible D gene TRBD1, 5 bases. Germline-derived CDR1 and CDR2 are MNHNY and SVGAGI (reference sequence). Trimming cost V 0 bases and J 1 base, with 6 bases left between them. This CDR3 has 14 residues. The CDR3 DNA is TGTGCCAGCAGTTACTCGGGGCGGAACACTGAAGCTTTCTTT. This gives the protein CASSYSGRNTEAFF.

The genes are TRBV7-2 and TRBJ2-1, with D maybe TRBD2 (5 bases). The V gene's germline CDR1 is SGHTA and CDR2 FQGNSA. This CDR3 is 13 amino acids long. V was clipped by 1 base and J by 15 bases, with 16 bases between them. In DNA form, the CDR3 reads TGTGCCAGCAGCTTAGAACTGTCTAGCACCTCGTTCTTC. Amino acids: CASSLELSSTSFF.

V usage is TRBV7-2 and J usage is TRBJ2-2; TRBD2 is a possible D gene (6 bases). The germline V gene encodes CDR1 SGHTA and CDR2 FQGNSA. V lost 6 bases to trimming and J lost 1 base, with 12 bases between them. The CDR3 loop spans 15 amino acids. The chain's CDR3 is CASRPPTRNTGELFF. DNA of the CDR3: TGTGCCAGCAGGCCCCCGACTAGGAACACCGGGGAGCTGTTTTTT.

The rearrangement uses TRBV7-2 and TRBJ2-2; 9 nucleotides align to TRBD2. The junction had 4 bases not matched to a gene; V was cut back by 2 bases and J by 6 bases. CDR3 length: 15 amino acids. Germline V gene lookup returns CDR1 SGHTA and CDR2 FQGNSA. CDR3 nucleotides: TGTGCCAGCAGCTTATTAGCGGGAGCGGCCGGGGAGCTGTTTTTT. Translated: CASSLLAGAAGELFF.

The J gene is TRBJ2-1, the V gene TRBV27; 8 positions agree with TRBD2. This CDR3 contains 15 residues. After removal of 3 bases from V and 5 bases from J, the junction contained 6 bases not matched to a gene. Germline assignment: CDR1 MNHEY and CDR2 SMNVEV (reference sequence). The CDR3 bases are TGTGCCAGCAGTTTGGTAGCGGGACTAAACAATGAGCAGTTCTTC. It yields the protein CASSLVAGLNNEQFF.

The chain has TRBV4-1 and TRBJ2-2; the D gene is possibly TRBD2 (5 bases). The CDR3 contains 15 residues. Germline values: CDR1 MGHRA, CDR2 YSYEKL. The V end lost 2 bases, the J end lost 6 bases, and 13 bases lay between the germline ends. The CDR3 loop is CASSQWPAGAGELFF. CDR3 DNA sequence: TGCGCCAGCAGCCAATGGCCCGCCGGGGCCGGGGAGCTGTTTTTT.

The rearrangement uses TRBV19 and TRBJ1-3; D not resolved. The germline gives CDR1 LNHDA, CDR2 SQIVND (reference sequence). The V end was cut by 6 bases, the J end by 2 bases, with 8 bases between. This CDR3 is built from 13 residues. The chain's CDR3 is CASRLGAGNTIYF. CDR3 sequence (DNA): TGTGCCAGTAGGCTCGGGGCTGGAAACACCATATATTTT.

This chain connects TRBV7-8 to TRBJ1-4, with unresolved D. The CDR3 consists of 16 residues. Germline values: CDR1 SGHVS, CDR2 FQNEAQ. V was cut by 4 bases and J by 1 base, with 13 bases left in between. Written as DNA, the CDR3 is TGTGCCAGCAGCTCACCTATAAAAAGAACTAATGAAAAACTGTTTTTT. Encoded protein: CASSSPIKRTNEKLFF. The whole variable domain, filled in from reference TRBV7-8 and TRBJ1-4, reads GAGVSQSPRYKVAKRGQDVALRCDPISGHVSLFWYQQALGQGPEFLTYFQNEAQLDKSGLPSDRFFAERPEGSVSTLKIQRTQQEDSAVYLCASSSPIKRTNEKLFFGSGTQLSVL.

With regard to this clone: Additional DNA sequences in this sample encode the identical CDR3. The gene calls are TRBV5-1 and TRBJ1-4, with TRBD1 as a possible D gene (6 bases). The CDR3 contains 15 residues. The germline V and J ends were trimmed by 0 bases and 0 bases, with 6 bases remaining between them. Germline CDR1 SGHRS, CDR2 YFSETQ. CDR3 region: CASSLGQATNEKLFF. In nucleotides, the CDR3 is TGCGCCAGCAGCTTGGGACAGGCAACTAATGAAAAACTGTTTTTT.

The CDR3 DNA reads TGTGCCAGCAGATCGACTAGCGGTCGCTACGAGCAGTACTTC. Its protein is CASRSTSGRYEQYF. This chain joins TRBV2 and TRBJ2-7; 9 bases line up with TRBD2. There are 14 residues in the CDR3. V trimming: 6 bases; J trimming: 3 bases; junction bases outside the gene matches: 6. Germline CDR1 is SNHLY and CDR2 is FYNNEI.

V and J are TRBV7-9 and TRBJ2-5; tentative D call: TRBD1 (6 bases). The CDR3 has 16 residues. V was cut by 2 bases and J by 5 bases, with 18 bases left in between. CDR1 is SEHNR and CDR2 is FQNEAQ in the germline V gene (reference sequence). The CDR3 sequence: CASSLRTQGLGETQYF. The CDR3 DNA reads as TGTGCCAGCAGCTTAAGGACACAGGGATTAGGGGAGACCCAGTACTTC.